This T cell receptor (beta chain) was sequenced in a study of blood T cell repertoires in COVID-19. The assay was immunoSEQ multiplex PCR, and TCRdb's table has in-frame clones only and misses some. The sample lists a few hundred thousand clones, 84% seen once, with about 1.5% in the top ten. The CDR3 is made up of 14 amino acids. Germline-derived CDR1 and CDR2 are MNHEY and SVGAGI. Trimming removed 3 bases at V and 3 bases at J, with 11 bases between. This clone was observed once. The sequence was obtained from a woman aged 40 to 50 who had recovered from COVID-19. Specimen: peripheral blood. J is TRBJ2-5 and V is TRBV6-5, with TRBD1 as a possible D gene (6 bases). The CDR3 DNA reads as TGTGCCAGCAGTTATAGGTCAGGGGAAGAGACCCAGTACTTC. Translated, it gives CASSYRSGEETQYF.